This paragraph reports one TCR beta chain. A read error may be the cause here, since a much bigger clone is one base away. Rearranged V-D-J TRB sequences were amplified with a mixed TRB-A/B primer pool. TCRdb analysed the multiplex PCR reads with MiXCR anew, one entry per CDR3 protein. The sample has approximately 3,100 distinct CDR3 sequences, more than 20% seen once. The data originate from a study of T cell repertoires in aging, cancer and after chemotherapy. Looking at the study overall: Paired samples before and after chemotherapy came from glioblastoma patients receiving temozolomide-based therapy.

Peripheral blood genomic DNA, not sorted cells or RNA, was the template. The CDR3 covers 16 residues. CDR1 is SEHNR and CDR2 is FQNEAQ in the germline V gene (reference sequence). This receptor was taken from a human donor with a solid tumor. Sequencing was done on a sample of blood. V usage is TRBV7-9 and J usage is TRBJ2-2; 9 bases fit TRBD1. Here the CDR3 reads CVSSRRGQGNTGELFF. The CDR3 DNA sequence: TGTGTCAGCAGTCGACGGGGACAGGGGAACACCGGGGAGCTGTTTTTT.